The clone carrying this T cell receptor (beta chain) was recorded a few times. Its antigen is still unknown. TCRdb reprocessed the reads via MiXCR and lists one record per CDR3 protein. This table has about 830,000 distinct CDR3 sequences, about 31% appearing once. The sample originates from a study of T cell repertoires in cytomegalovirus infection. V shed 6 bases and J shed 1 base, with 10 bases lying between them. CDR1 and CDR2 from the germline V gene are MNHEY and SMNVEV (reference sequence). There are 14 residues in the CDR3. The rearrangement joins TRBV27 to TRBJ1-5; the D gene is possibly TRBD1 (5 bases). The sample in question was cultured CD8+ T cells from PBMCs, obtained from culture after CMV antigen stimulation. This clonotype was obtained from a human donor in good health (CMV status not recorded). Some clones in this sample may be carry-over from other donors' samples. CDR3 sequence (DNA): TGTGCCAGCAGAGGGACTTCGAGCAATCAGCCCCAGCATTTT. Protein sequence: CASRGTSSNQPQHF.